This entry features one TCR beta chain sequence. Its antigen is undetermined. The sample comes from a study of blood T cells in healthy people across ages. Study information: Capture via template switching afforded approximately one barcoded beta molecule per two T cells. General study points: Shifts in expanded clonotypes may have been confounded by donor CMV status, which was unknown.

PCR was performed a second time for roughly 6 to 12 cycles using a sample-barcoded 5' primer and a J-beta primer mix. Each TCR beta cDNA got a 12-nucleotide random molecular identifier. MiXCR was run by TCRdb on the 5' RACE reads, yielding one entry per CDR3 protein. The sample has roughly 1,800,000 distinct CDR3 sequences; around 48% are singletons. Looked up from germline, CDR1 is SGHRS and CDR2 is YFSETQ. CDR3 length: 15 amino acids. The germline V and J ends were trimmed by 0 bases and 2 bases, with 10 bases remaining between them. Material: blood. The sequence came from a woman in her 40s in good health. This chain connects TRBV5-1 to TRBJ2-3; D not resolved. CDR3 region: CASSLERLPTDTQYF. The CDR3 DNA follows: TGCGCCAGCAGCTTGGAGCGACTCCCCACAGATACGCAGTATTTT.